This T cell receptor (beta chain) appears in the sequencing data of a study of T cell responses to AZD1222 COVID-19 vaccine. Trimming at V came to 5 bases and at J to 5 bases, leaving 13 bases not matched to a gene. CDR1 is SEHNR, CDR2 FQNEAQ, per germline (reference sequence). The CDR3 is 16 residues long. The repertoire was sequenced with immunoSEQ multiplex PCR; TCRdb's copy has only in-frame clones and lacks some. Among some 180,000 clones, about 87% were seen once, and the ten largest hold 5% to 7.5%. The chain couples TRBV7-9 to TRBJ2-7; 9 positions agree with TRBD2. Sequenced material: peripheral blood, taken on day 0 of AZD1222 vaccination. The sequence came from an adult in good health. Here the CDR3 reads CASSIELAGASHEQYF. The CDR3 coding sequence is TGTGCCAGCAGCATCGAATTAGCGGGAGCTTCCCACGAGCAGTACTTC.